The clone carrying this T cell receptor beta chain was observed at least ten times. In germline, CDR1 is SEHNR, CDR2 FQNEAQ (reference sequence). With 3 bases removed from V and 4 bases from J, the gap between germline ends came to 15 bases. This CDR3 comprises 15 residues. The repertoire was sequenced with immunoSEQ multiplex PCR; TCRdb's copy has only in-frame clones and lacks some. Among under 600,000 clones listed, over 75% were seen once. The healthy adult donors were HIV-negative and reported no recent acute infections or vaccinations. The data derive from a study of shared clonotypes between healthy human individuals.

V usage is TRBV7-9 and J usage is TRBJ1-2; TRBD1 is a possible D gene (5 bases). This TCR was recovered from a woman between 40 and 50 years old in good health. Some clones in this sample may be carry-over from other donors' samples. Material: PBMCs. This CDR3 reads CASSFIAGLVYGYTF. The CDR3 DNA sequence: TGTGCCAGCAGCTTCATTGCAGGGCTGGTCTATGGCTACACCTTC.